The rows below give T cell receptor beta chains drawn from one sample of a study of patients and donors after allogeneic stem cell transplantation. A single record per CDR3 protein comes from TCRdb applying MiXCR to the RT-PCR reads. The table lists 920,000 or so distinct CDR3 sequences, roughly 18% of them singletons. The sequencing sample was made of blood, either unsorted or a sorted T cell fraction (not recorded which). The receptors shown here come from a human donor who was either an allogeneic HSCT recipient or a stem cell or donor lymphocyte infusion donor (not recorded which). It is not recorded whose cells these are; they may come from a transplant donor. The CDR3 runs from the conserved cysteine through the conserved F or W. A D gene is named only where the DNA matches it firmly. Clone size is shown for a subset of rows, as once, few, many or a class of expanded clone.

TRBV5-1	NA	NA	16	TRBJ2-1	TGCGCCAGCAGCAGGGGCGAGATTAACTCCTACAATGAGCAGTTCTTC	CASSRGEINSYNEQFF
TRBV12-3/TRBV12-4	TRBD1	NA	15	TRBJ2-1	TGTGCCAGCAGTCCTTCGGGACAGATATACAATGAGCAGTTCTTC	CASSPSGQIYNEQFF
TRBV6-5	NA	NA	13	TRBJ1-1	TGTGCCAGCAGTTACAGGGCTCGTTCTGAAGCTTTCTTT	CASSYRARSEAFF
TRBV4-2	NA	NA	14	TRBJ1-6	TGTGCCAGCAGCCAAGAATCAGGGCGCAAACCCCTCCACTTT	CASSQESGRKPLHF
TRBV29-1	NA	NA	15	TRBJ1-2	TGCAGCGTCAAGCCAGGACAGTTAGCTAACTATGGCTACACCTTC	CSVKPGQLANYGYTF
TRBV6-1	TRBD2	NA	15	TRBJ2-3	TGTGCCAGCAGCGGGACTAGCGGGATCACAGATACGCAGTATTTT	CASSGTSGITDTQYF
TRBV7-3	TRBD2	NA	16	TRBJ2-3	TGTGCCAGCAGCTCCCCGCTAGCGGGGCTCACAGATACGCAGTATTTT	CASSSPLAGLTDTQYF
TRBV6-1	NA	NA	13	TRBJ2-3	TGTGCCAGCAGTGAAGGGGGGGCAGATACGCAGTATTTT	CASSEGGADTQYF
TRBV5-1	TRBD1	NA	13	TRBJ1-1	TGCGCCAGCAGCTGGACGACAGGGTATCGAGCTTTCTTT	CASSWTTGYRAFF
TRBV7-9	TRBD1	NA	15	TRBJ1-1	TGTGCCAGCAGCCGCGGACAGGGGATGGGCACTGAAGCTTTCTTT	CASSRGQGMGTEAFF
TRBV10-3	TRBD1	NA	14	TRBJ1-4	TGTGCAACTGGGACAGGGGGACCTAATGAAAAACTGTTTTTT	CATGTGGPNEKLFF
TRBV18	TRBD2	NA	17	TRBJ2-3	TGTGCCAGCTCACCACTGCGTGGGAGGGAAAGCACAGATACGCAGTATTTT	CASSPLRGRESTDTQYF
TRBV11-1	NA	NA	15	TRBJ2-7	TGTGCCAGCAGCGGGCCGGGATTGAGCTCCTACGAGCAGTACTTC	CASSGPGLSSYEQYF
TRBV29-1	TRBD1	few	13	TRBJ2-7	TGCAGCGTTGACAGGGGGCGGAGGGACGAGCAGTACTTC	CSVDRGRRDEQYF
TRBV3-1	NA	NA	17	TRBJ2-3	TGTGCCAGCAGCCAACCCGCCAGCCCCATGGGAGGAGATACGCAGTATTTT	CASSQPASPMGGDTQYF
TRBV5-5	NA	NA	14	TRBJ1-1	TGTGCCAGCAGCGGCGGGACCCCAAGGGCTGAAGCTTTCTTT	CASSGGTPRAEAFF
TRBV5-1	NA	NA	15	TRBJ2-7	TGCGCCAGCAGCCCGGAAGGGACGGTAAACTACGAGCAGTACTTC	CASSPEGTVNYEQYF
TRBV20-1	NA	NA	14	TRBJ1-1	TGCAGTGCTAGAGAGATGGGTGCAGGGGTAGGAGCTTTCTTT	CSAREMGAGVGAFF
TRBV12-5	TRBD1	NA	13	TRBJ1-2	TGTGCTAGTGCCCCGTCAGGGGGCAGTGGCTACACCTTC	CASAPSGGSGYTF
TRBV10-3	NA	few	14	TRBJ1-6	TGTGCCATCAGCCAGGGCACAAATAATTCACCCCTCCACTTT	CAISQGTNNSPLHF
TRBV7-2	NA	many	13	TRBJ2-1	TGTGCCAGCAGCTTACAGGGGAGGAATGAGCAGTTCTTC	CASSLQGRNEQFF
TRBV4-3	NA	few	19	TRBJ1-1	TGCGCCAGCAGCCAAGACGGGCCACGGCTACGGGGTGGGAACACTGAAGCTTTCTTT	CASSQDGPRLRGGNTEAFF
TRBV25-1	NA	NA	18	TRBJ2-6	TGTGCCAGGATCAGTGATCGGGGGCGGACCCCTGGGGCCAACGTCCTGACTTTC	CARISDRGRTPGANVLTF
TRBV5-5	NA	NA	15	TRBJ2-3	TGTGCCAGCAGCTCCGACATCACCCGCACAGATACGCAGTATTTT	CASSSDITRTDTQYF
TRBV20-1	TRBD2	NA	17	TRBJ2-3	TGCAGTGCTAGTTTGCTGCCTAGCGGGGCTCTCACAGATACGCAGTATTTT	CSASLLPSGALTDTQYF
TRBV10-3	TRBD2	NA	17	TRBJ2-1	TGTGCCATCAGTGACTCGAGGGGCGGGAGGTCTTACAATGAGCAGTTCTTC	CAISDSRGGRSYNEQFF
TRBV5-1	NA	few	14	TRBJ2-2	TGCGCCAGCAGACCGGACAGTCTCACCGGGGAGCTGTTTTTT	CASRPDSLTGELFF
TRBV20-1	TRBD2	few	14	TRBJ2-1	TGCAGTGCCCTCACTAGCGGAACCTACAATGAGCAGTTCTTC	CSALTSGTYNEQFF
TRBV20-1	NA	few	16	TRBJ2-2	TGCAGTGCTAAATTTGCAGGGCCGCGTACCCCCGGGGAGCTGTTTTTT	CSAKFAGPRTPGELFF
TRBV3-1	TRBD1	NA	16	TRBJ2-5	TGTGCCAGCAGCCCCGTGGACAGGGGTGGCCAAGAGACCCAGTACTTC	CASSPVDRGGQETQYF
TRBV2	NA	NA	10	TRBJ2-1	TGTGCCAGCCCCATCAATGAGCAGTTCTTC	CASPINEQFF
TRBV10-3	TRBD2	many	14	TRBJ2-1	TGTGCCATCAGTGAAGGGACTAGGTACAATGAGCAGTTCTTC	CAISEGTRYNEQFF
TRBV7-9	TRBD1	NA	16	TRBJ2-1	TGTGCCAGCAGCTTAGTGGGACAGGGGGCAGGGAATGAGCAGTTCTTC	CASSLVGQGAGNEQFF
TRBV6-5	TRBD1	few	17	TRBJ2-7	TGTGCCAGCAGTTACTCGATGCCCGGACAGGGAGCCTACGAGCAGTACTTC	CASSYSMPGQGAYEQYF
TRBV27	TRBD2	NA	15	TRBJ2-7	TGTGCCAGCAAAATTAGCGGGAGAAGCTCCTACGAGCAGTACTTC	CASKISGRSSYEQYF
TRBV20-1	NA	few	13	TRBJ1-1	TGCAGTGCCAGTGTAGGGACTAACACTGAAGCTTTCTTT	CSASVGTNTEAFF
TRBV5-6	TRBD2	NA	15	TRBJ2-1	TGTGCCAGCAGCACGCCGGGACTAGCCTTTAACAGGCAGTTCTTC	CASSTPGLAFNRQFF
TRBV2	NA	few	13	TRBJ2-1	TGTGCCAGTAACCGGGACACTTACAATGAGCAGTTCTTC	CASNRDTYNEQFF
TRBV7-7	TRBD2	few	16	TRBJ2-2	TGTGCCAGCAACGAACGCGGGGGTCCTAACACCGGGGAGCTGTTTTTT	CASNERGGPNTGELFF
TRBV4-1	NA	few	14	TRBJ2-4	TGCGCCAGCAGCCAAGATTTCCTATCGAACATTCAGTACTTC	CASSQDFLSNIQYF
TRBV12-3/TRBV12-4	TRBD2	NA	17	TRBJ2-1	TGTGCCAGCAGCCCGTATAGTAGGGGAGGGCGCTACAATGAGCAGTTCTTC	CASSPYSRGGRYNEQFF
TRBV12-3/TRBV12-4	TRBD1	NA	17	TRBJ2-6	TGTGCCAGCACCCGGACAGGGGCCTTCTCTGGGGCCAACGTCCTGACTTTC	CASTRTGAFSGANVLTF
TRBV7-9	TRBD2	NA	16	TRBJ2-7	TGTGCCAGCAGCACCGGGACTAGCGGGAGTCCATTCAAGCAGTACTTC	CASSTGTSGSPFKQYF
TRBV7-9	NA	once	17	TRBJ1-4	TGTGCCAGCAGCTTGGGTTGGAAAACAACAACTAATGAAAAACTGTTTTTT	CASSLGWKTTTNEKLFF
TRBV5-1	NA	few	14	TRBJ2-5	TGCGCCAGCAGCCGTGAGGGGGTACAAGAGACCCAGTACTTC	CASSREGVQETQYF
TRBV7-9	NA	few	15	TRBJ1-2	TGTGCCAGCAGCTTAGCGTGGCGGGTGAACTATGGCTACACCTTC	CASSLAWRVNYGYTF
TRBV4-2	NA	few	17	TRBJ2-3	TGTGCCAGCAGCCCACGGGACACTCCACAAAGCACAGATACGCAGTATTTT	CASSPRDTPQSTDTQYF
TRBV10-3	TRBD1	NA	14	TRBJ1-6	TGTGCCGCCACTGGACAGGGGAATAATTCACCCCTCCACTTT	CAATGQGNNSPLHF
TRBV6-1	TRBD1	NA	16	TRBJ1-1	TGTGCCAGCAACCGAAAGCAGGGGGCAGTATCCACTGAAGCTTTCTTT	CASNRKQGAVSTEAFF
TRBV12-1	NA	few	18	TRBJ2-1	TGTGCCAGCAGATCCCCACTTAGACAGTGCAACTCCTACAATGAGCAGTTCTTC	CASRSPLRQCNSYNEQFF
TRBV19	TRBD1	NA	16	TRBJ2-1	TGTGCCAGTAGCAAAGGGTGGACAGGCCGCCTAGATGAGCAGTTCTTC	CASSKGWTGRLDEQFF
TRBV3-1	TRBD1	few	17	TRBJ2-1	TGTGCCAGCAGCCTCCAACAGGGGCCGAGCTCCTACAATGAGCAGTTCTTC	CASSLQQGPSSYNEQFF
TRBV7-2	TRBD2	NA	15	TRBJ2-1	TGTGCCAGCAGCTGGACTAGCGGGGTTTCTAATGAGCAGTTCTTC	CASSWTSGVSNEQFF
TRBV19	TRBD2	NA	17	TRBJ2-1	TGTGCCAGTAGTATGGGAACGGGGGGGCGGTCCTACAATGAGCAGTTCTTC	CASSMGTGGRSYNEQFF
TRBV27	NA	few	14	TRBJ2-7	TGTGCCAGCAGTTTCATAGGGGACGCCTACGAGCAGTACTTC	CASSFIGDAYEQYF
TRBV5-1	NA	NA	17	TRBJ1-2	TGCGCCAGCAGCTTGGCCTCGATGACAGGTCTAACGTCAAGCTACACCTTC	CASSLASMTGLTSSYTF